The source of this T cell receptor beta chain is a study of blood T cell repertoires in COVID-19. For the study at large: The samples span acute and convalescent COVID-19 from the United States, Italy and Spain. Nucleic acid was either cDNA or gDNA, and it came from T cells, B-cell-depleted T cells, or PBMCs.

The ends were cut back, 3 bases at V and 1 base at J, with 15 bases in the middle. The CDR3 loop spans 16 amino acids. As processed by the authors: The authors estimated nucleated cell counts from reference gene primer amplification. Profiling relied on immunoSEQ multiplex PCR, and the TCRdb table lists in-frame clones only, not all of them. The V and J calls and clone size were taken over from that table, and D and trimming were inferred from the DNA. The sample has around 700,000 clones, 70% to 90% seen once. The source is a woman under 30 with acute or convalescent COVID-19. The V gene is TRBV23-1, the J gene TRBJ1-1, with TRBD1 as a possible D gene (5 bases). TRBV23-1 is assigned to the ORF class and has an uncertain function. The source material was peripheral blood. This CDR3 reads CASSQGPGTANTEAFF. As DNA, the CDR3 is TGCGCCAGCAGTCAGGGGCCGGGTACGGCGAACACTGAAGCTTTCTTT.